This T cell receptor (beta chain) was retrieved from a study of blood T cell repertoires in COVID-19. The overall study: The origin of the acute and convalescent COVID-19 samples was the United States, Italy and Spain. PBMCs, B-cell-depleted T cells, or T cells were the source of the cDNA or gDNA that made up the material.

Deletions cut 3 bases from V and 3 bases from J, with 11 bases between. The germline V gene has CDR1 LGHNT and CDR2 FRNRAP. The CDR3 covers 14 residues. In the authors' workflow: Using reference gene primer amplification, nucleated cell counts were estimated. Produced via immunoSEQ multiplex PCR; TCRdb's table is partial and in-frame only. The DNA was the basis for D and trimming; V, J and clone size are from that table. The table lists more than 60,000 clones, 82% of them singletons, with over 9.5% in the top ten. The specimen sequenced was peripheral blood. The chain carries TRBV12-5 and TRBJ1-2; no clear D. The TCR originated in a man aged 55 to 70 with acute or convalescent COVID-19. CDR3 bases: TGTGCTAGTGGTTTTGGTACAGCTTACTATGGCTACACCTTC. This gives the protein CASGFGTAYYGYTF.